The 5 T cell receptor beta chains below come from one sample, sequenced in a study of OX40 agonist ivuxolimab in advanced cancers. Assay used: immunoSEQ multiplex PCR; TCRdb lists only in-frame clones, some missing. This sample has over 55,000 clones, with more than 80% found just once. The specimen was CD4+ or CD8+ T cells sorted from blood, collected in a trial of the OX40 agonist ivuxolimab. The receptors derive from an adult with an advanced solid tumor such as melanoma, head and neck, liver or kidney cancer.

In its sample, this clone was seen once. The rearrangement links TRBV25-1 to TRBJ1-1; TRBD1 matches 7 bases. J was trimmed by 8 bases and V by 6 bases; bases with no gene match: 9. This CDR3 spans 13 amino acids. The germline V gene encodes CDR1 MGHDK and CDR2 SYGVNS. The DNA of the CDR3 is TGTGCCAGCAGGGAGGGAACAGGGGACGAAGCTTTCTTT. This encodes CASREGTGDEAFF.

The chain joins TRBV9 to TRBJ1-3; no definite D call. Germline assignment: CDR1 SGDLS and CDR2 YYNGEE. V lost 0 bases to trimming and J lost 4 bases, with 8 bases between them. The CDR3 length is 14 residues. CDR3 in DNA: TGTGCCAGCAGCGTAGGAGGTTACGGAAACACCATATATTTT. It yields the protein CASSVGGYGNTIYF.

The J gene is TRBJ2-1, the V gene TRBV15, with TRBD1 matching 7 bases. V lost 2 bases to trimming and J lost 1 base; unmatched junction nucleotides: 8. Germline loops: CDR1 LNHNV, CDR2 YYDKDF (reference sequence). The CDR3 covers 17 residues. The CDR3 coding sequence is TGTGCCACCAGCAGACTTTTTGGACAGGTGTCCTACAATGAGCAGTTCTTC. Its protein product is CATSRLFGQVSYNEQFF.

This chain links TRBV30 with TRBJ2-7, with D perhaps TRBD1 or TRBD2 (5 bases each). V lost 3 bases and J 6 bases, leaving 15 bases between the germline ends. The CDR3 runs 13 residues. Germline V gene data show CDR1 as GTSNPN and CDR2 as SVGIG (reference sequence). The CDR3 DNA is TGTGCCTGGAGCCCTGGGGGTCAGGTCGAGCAGTACGTC. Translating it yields CAWSPGGQVEQYV.

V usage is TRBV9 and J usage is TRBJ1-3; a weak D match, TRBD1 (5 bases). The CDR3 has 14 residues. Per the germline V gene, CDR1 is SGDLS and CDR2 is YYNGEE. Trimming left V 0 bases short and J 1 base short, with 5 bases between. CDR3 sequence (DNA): TGTGCCAGCAGCGTAGAGGGGTCTGGAAACACCATATATTTT. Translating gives CASSVEGSGNTIYF. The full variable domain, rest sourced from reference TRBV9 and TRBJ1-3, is DSGVTQTPKHLITATGQRVTLRCSPRSGDLSVYWYQQSLDQGLQFLIQYYNGEERAKGNILERFSAQQFPDLHSELNLSSLELGDSALYFCASSVEGSGNTIYFGEGSWLTVV.